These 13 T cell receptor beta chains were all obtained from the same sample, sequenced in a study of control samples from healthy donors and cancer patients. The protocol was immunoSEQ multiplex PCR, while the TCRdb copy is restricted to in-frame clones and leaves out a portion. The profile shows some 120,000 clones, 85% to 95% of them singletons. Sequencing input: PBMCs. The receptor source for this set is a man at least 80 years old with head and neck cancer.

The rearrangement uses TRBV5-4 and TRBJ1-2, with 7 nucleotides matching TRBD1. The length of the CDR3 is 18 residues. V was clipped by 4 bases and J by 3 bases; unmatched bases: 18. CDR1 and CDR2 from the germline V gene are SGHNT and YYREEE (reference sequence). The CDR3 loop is CASSPLGTAFPDYYGYTF. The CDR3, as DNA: TGTGCCAGCAGCCCTCTAGGGACAGCCTTCCCGGACTACTATGGCTACACCTTC.

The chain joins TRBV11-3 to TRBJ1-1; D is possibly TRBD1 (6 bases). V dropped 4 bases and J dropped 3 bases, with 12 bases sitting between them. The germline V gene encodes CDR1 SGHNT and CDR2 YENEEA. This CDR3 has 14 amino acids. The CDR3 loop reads CASSSRGGDTEAFF. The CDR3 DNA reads TGTGCCAGCAGCTCGAGGGGGGGCGACACTGAAGCTTTCTTT.

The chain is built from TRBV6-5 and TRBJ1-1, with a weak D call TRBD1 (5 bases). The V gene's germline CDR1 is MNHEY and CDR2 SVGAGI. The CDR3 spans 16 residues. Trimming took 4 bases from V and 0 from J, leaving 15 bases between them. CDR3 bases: TGTGCCAGCAGTTCCCCCCGGGGGAGAGTGAACACTGAAGCTTTCTTT. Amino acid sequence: CASSSPRGRVNTEAFF.

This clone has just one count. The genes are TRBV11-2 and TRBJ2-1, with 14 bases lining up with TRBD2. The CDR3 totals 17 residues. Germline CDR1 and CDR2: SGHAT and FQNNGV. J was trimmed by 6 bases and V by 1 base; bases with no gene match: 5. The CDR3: CASSLVGTSGSINEQFF. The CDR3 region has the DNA TGTGCCAGCAGCTTAGTTGGGACTAGCGGGAGTATCAATGAGCAGTTCTTC.

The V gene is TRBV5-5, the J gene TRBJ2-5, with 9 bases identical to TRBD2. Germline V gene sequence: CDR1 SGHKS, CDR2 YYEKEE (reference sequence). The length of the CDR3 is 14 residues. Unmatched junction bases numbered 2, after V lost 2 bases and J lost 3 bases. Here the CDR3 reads CASSFGGGEETQYF. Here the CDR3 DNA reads TGTGCCAGCAGCTTTGGCGGGGGGGAAGAGACCCAGTACTTC.

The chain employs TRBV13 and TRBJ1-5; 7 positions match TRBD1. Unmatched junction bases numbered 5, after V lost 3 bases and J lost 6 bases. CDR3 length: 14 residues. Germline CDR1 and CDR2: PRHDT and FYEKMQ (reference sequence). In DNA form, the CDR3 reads TGTGCCAGCAGCTTCGGGACAGACGGTCAGCCCCAGCATTTT. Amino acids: CASSFGTDGQPQHF.

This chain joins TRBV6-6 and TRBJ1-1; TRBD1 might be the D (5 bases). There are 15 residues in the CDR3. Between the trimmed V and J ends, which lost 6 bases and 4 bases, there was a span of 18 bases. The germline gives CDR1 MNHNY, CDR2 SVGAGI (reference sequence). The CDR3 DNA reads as TGTGCCAGCAGGGACTGGGGGGAGGTGGGCACTGAAGCTTTCTTT. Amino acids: CASRDWGEVGTEAFF.

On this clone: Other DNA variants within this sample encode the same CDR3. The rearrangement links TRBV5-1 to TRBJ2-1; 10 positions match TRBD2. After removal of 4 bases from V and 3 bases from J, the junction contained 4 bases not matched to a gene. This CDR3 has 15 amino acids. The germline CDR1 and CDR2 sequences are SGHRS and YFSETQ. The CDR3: CASSLRLAGYNEQFF. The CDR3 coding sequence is TGCGCCAGCAGCCTTCGACTAGCGGGCTACAATGAGCAGTTCTTC.

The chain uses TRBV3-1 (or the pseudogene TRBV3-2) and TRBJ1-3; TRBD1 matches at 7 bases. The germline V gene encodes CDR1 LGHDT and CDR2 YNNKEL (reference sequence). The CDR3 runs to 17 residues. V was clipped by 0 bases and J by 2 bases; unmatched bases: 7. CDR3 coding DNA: TGTGCCAGCAGCCAAGATCGACAGGGAAGGACTGGAAACACCATATATTTT. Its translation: CASSQDRQGRTGNTIYF.

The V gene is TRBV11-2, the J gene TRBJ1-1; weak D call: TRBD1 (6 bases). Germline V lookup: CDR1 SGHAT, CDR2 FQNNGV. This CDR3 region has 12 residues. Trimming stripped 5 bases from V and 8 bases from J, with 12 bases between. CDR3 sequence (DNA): TGTGCCAGCAGCCTTGGGGGGCAAGAAGCTTTCTTT. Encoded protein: CASSLGGQEAFF.

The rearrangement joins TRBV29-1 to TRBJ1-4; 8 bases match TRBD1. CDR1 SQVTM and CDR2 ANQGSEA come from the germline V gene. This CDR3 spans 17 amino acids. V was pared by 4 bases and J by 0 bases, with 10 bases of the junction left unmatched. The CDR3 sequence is CSVGQGFGGTTNEKLFF. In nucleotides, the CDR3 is TGCAGCGTTGGACAGGGGTTCGGGGGAACAACTAATGAAAAACTGTTTTTT.

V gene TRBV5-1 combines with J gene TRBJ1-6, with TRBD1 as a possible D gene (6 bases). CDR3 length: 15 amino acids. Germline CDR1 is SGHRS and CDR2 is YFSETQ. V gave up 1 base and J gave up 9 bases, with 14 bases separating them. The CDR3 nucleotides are TGCGCCAGCAGCTTGTGGGGGGGCGAAAGTTCACCCCTCCACTTT. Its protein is CASSLWGGESSPLHF. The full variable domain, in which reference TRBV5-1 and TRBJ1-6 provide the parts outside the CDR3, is KAGVTQTPRYLIKTRGQQVTLSCSPISGHRSVSWYQQTPGQGLQFLFEYFSETQRNKGNFPGRFSGRQFSNSRSEMNVSTLELGDSALYLCASSLWGGESSPLHFGNGTRLTVT.

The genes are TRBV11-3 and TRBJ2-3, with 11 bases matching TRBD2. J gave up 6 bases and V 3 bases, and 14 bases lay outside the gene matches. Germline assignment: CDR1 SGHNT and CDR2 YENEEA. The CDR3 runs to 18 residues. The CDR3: CASSFPGLAGPLGDTQYF. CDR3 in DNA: TGTGCCAGCAGCTTCCCCGGACTAGCGGGTCCCCTGGGGGATACGCAGTATTTT.